The 15 T cell receptor beta chains below all came from one sample that was sequenced in a study of response to subunit inactivated influenza vaccine. TCRdb fed the RT-PCR reads into MiXCR, producing one record per CDR3 protein. The sample yields 450,000 to 600,000 distinct CDR3 sequences, 15% to 20% seen once. Source: CD4+ T cells sorted from PBMCs, taken around 25 months after vaccination. The receptors derive from a man aged 45-69 years who received an inactivated influenza vaccine.

This clonotype has at least ten counts. The genes are TRBV7-2 and TRBJ2-5, with D maybe TRBD2 (6 bases). The CDR3 spans 13 residues. Germline CDR1 and CDR2: SGHTA and FQGNSA. Trimming removed 3 bases at V and 5 bases at J, with 10 bases between. CDR3 amino acids: CASSLIGRETQYF. CDR3 nucleotide sequence: TGTGCCAGCAGCTTGATAGGGAGGGAGACCCAGTACTTC.

The V call is TRBV4-1, the J call TRBJ2-3; tentative D call: TRBD1 (6 bases). Deletions cut 6 bases from V and 0 bases from J, with 7 bases between. This CDR3 comprises 13 residues. Germline V gives CDR1 MGHRA, CDR2 YSYEKL. The chain's CDR3 is CASSTGSTDTQYF. CDR3 sequence (DNA): TGCGCCAGCAGTACAGGGAGCACAGATACGCAGTATTTT.

This clonotype was found a few times. In nucleotides, the CDR3 is TGCAGCGTTGAAGATCTTAGCGGGAGGCGGACAGATACGCAGTATTTT. Its translation: CSVEDLSGRRTDTQYF. The V and J genes are TRBV29-1 and TRBJ2-3, with 10 nucleotides matching TRBD2. This CDR3 is built from 16 residues. Germline trimming cut 0 bases from V and 3 bases from J; bases unmatched to any gene: 6. CDR1 SQVTM and CDR2 ANQGSEA come from the germline V gene.

The rearrangement links TRBV6-4 to TRBJ1-1; possibly TRBD1 for D (6 bases). The CDR3 has 15 residues. In germline, CDR1 is MRHNA, CDR2 SNTAGT. V dropped 4 bases and J dropped 3 bases, with 15 bases sitting between them. In DNA form, the CDR3 reads TGTGCCAGCAGTGCCGAAGGGGGAAGTTACACTGAAGCTTTCTTT. The encoded protein is CASSAEGGSYTEAFF.

In its sample, this clonotype was seen a few times. The chain employs TRBV5-1 and TRBJ1-2; TRBD1 matches 7 bases. The CDR3 is made up of 15 amino acids. With V trimmed by 0 bases and J by 5 bases, 7 bases remained unmatched. The germline gives CDR1 SGHRS, CDR2 YFSETQ. The CDR3 spells CASSLGVGTAYGYTF. CDR3 bases: TGCGCCAGCAGCTTGGGGGTAGGGACAGCTTATGGCTACACCTTC.

The CDR3 sequence is CASRTTADGYTF. The CDR3 DNA reads as TGTGCCAGCAGAACAACGGCGGATGGCTACACCTTC. This sequence joins TRBV12-3 or TRBV12-4 and TRBJ1-2; D gene ambiguous. The length of the CDR3 is 12 residues. V was pared by 6 bases and J by 6 bases, with 11 bases between.

CDR3 coding DNA: TGTGCCAGCAGCCGCGGGACTAGCGGTTCCGATACGCAGTATTTT. As protein: CASSRGTSGSDTQYF. This chain connects TRBV6-1 to TRBJ2-3; 11 positions agree with TRBD2. Trimming at V came to 6 bases and at J to 6 bases, leaving 8 bases not matched to a gene. CDR1 and CDR2 (germline): MNHNS, SASEGT. The CDR3 has 15 residues.

J is TRBJ2-1 and V is TRBV27; D remains unclear. CDR1 is MNHEY and CDR2 is SMNVEV in the germline V gene (reference sequence). The CDR3 has 14 amino acids. V was trimmed by 8 bases and J by 1 base, leaving 12 bases between them. DNA for the CDR3: TGTGCCAGCGCCTCCCTAAGGTCCTACAATGAGCAGTTCTTC. Protein: CASASLRSYNEQFF.

This chain connects TRBV20-1 to TRBJ2-4; 14 nucleotides line up with TRBD2. CDR1 is DFQATT, CDR2 SNEGSKA, per germline (reference sequence). V was pared by 6 bases and J by 5 bases, with 9 bases of the junction left unmatched. This CDR3 has 16 residues. The CDR3 loop reads CSAWTSGGPSENIQYF. CDR3 nucleotide sequence: TGCAGTGCATGGACTAGCGGGGGGCCCTCCGAAAACATTCAGTACTTC.

This clonotype was found a few times. The V and J genes are TRBV12-3 or TRBV12-4 and TRBJ2-2; 8 bases fit TRBD1. This CDR3 contains 13 residues. Trimming at V came to 6 bases and at J to 6 bases, leaving 3 bases not matched to a gene. In DNA, the CDR3 is TGTGCCAGCAGCACCAGGGGGCCCGGGGAGCTGTTTTTT. It encodes CASSTRGPGELFF.

The genes are TRBV12-3 or TRBV12-4 and TRBJ2-1; 16 bases map to TRBD2. The junction had 7 bases not matched to a gene; V was cut back by 7 bases and J by 10 bases. The CDR3 length is 15 residues. CDR3 bases: TGTGCCAGCAAAGGGACTAGCGGGAGGGCCCAAGAGCAGTTCTTC. Translation: CASKGTSGRAQEQFF.

This rearrangement joins TRBV6-4 to TRBJ2-3; D is possibly TRBD1 (6 bases). Germline CDR1 MRHNA, CDR2 SNTAGT. V was clipped by 5 bases and J by 2 bases, with 11 bases between them. The length of the CDR3 is 14 residues. CDR3 sequence reads: CASSPTGTTDTQYF. Here the CDR3 DNA reads TGTGCCAGCAGTCCGACAGGCACCACAGATACGCAGTATTTT.

This clonotype was seen a few times. The rearrangement joins TRBV3-1 to TRBJ2-3; D gene unclear. The CDR3 consists of 15 residues. V was clipped by 0 bases and J by 1 base, with 8 bases between them. CDR1 is LGHDT, CDR2 YNNKEL, per germline (reference sequence). As DNA, the CDR3 is TGTGCCAGCAGCCAAGATTGGGTTGGCACAGATACGCAGTATTTT. Translating gives CASSQDWVGTDTQYF.

CDR3 residues: CASSPLGTGLSYEQYF. CDR3 bases: TGTGCCAGCAGCCCCCTAGGGACCGGACTCTCCTACGAGCAGTACTTC. The V and J genes are TRBV3-1 and TRBJ2-7, with D perhaps matching TRBD1 or TRBD2 (5 bases each). Trimming removed 4 bases at V and 0 bases at J, with 16 bases between. Germline assignment: CDR1 LGHDT and CDR2 YNNKEL (reference sequence). CDR3 length: 16 residues.

This clonotype was observed many times. V usage is TRBV20-1 and J usage is TRBJ2-1; TRBD2 matches 12 bases. The CDR3 is made up of 18 amino acids. CDR1 and CDR2 from the germline V gene are DFQATT and SNEGSKA (reference sequence). V shed 3 bases, J shed 5 bases, and the junction held 14 bases outside the gene matches. The CDR3 loop reads CSASYDPSGRVKDNEQFF. The CDR3 DNA follows: TGCAGTGCTAGTTATGATCCTAGCGGGAGGGTTAAGGACAATGAGCAGTTCTTC.